Below, 5 T cell receptor beta chains from the same sample are listed, as sequenced in a study of blood T cell repertoires in COVID-19. Repertoires were generated with immunoSEQ multiplex PCR, while TCRdb's copy carries only in-frame clones and drops some. The repertoire holds about 35,000 clones, with about nine tenths as singletons. Sequences were obtained from peripheral blood. These receptors were obtained from a man in his forties or fifties with active COVID-19.

The V and J genes are TRBV6-4 and TRBJ1-2; 8 bases align to TRBD1. CDR1 is MRHNA, CDR2 SNTAGT, per germline. V lost 5 bases to trimming and J lost 4 bases; unmatched junction nucleotides: 6. The CDR3 is made up of 14 amino acids. DNA for the CDR3: TGTGCCAGCAGTCCCGGACAGGGACCCTATGGCTACACCTTC. Translation gives CASSPGQGPYGYTF.

The rearrangement uses TRBV30 and TRBJ2-5; perhaps TRBD2 as D (5 bases). The CDR3 contains 13 residues. CDR1 and CDR2 (germline): GTSNPN, SVGIG (reference sequence). V lost 3 bases, J lost 2 bases, and 10 bases lay in between. DNA for the CDR3: TGTGCCTGGAGGCCCAAGCGGCAAGAGACCCAGTACTTC. Translation: CAWRPKRQETQYF.

V gene TRBV19 combines with J gene TRBJ2-3, with D unresolved. Germline values: CDR1 LNHDA, CDR2 SQIVND (reference sequence). The CDR3 sequence is 13 residues long. V was trimmed by 11 bases and J by 0 bases, leaving 12 bases between them. The CDR3, as DNA: TGTGCCTCCAGCGACCTTAGCACAGATACGCAGTATTTT. Residues: CASSDLSTDTQYF.

The genes are TRBV7-9 and TRBJ2-7; D is unresolved. Looked up from germline, CDR1 is SEHNR and CDR2 is FQNEAQ (reference sequence). Trimming left V 3 bases short and J 3 bases short, with 6 bases between. The CDR3 consists of 12 residues. DNA of the CDR3: TGTGCCAGCAGCTTTAATATCTACGAGCAGTACTTC. This translates into CASSFNIYEQYF.

The chain carries TRBV6-5 and TRBJ1-1, with D tentatively TRBD1 (5 bases). Germline CDR1 and CDR2: MNHEY and SVGAGI. V lost 0 bases, J lost 4 bases, and 6 bases lay in between. This CDR3 comprises 13 residues. Written as DNA, the CDR3 is TGTGCCAGCAGTTACTCCCAGGGCACTGAAGCTTTCTTT. It yields the protein CASSYSQGTEAFF.